These 30 T cell receptor beta chains originate from one sample sequenced in a study of blood T cell repertoires in COVID-19. Assay: immunoSEQ multiplex PCR; the TCRdb copy retains only in-frame clones and omits some. The table has a few hundred thousand clones, 75% to 90% seen once. Sample: peripheral blood. All receptors come from a woman in her 70s with COVID-19, enrolled during active disease.

V usage is TRBV7-6 and J usage is TRBJ2-1; 11 nucleotides align to TRBD2. CDR1 and CDR2 from the germline V gene are SGHVS and FNYEAQ. The CDR3 has 19 amino acids. Unmatched junction bases numbered 10, after V lost 3 bases and J lost 0 bases. CDR3 protein: CASSFTAGTSGVSYNEQFF. The CDR3 DNA sequence: TGTGCCAGCAGCTTCACCGCCGGGACTAGCGGAGTCTCCTACAATGAGCAGTTCTTC. The full variable domain, rest sourced from reference TRBV7-6 and TRBJ2-1, is GAGVSQSPRYKVTKRGQDVALRCDPISGHVSLYWYRQALGQGPEFLTYFNYEAQQDKSGLPNDRFSAERPEGSISTLTIQRTEQRDSAMYRCASSFTAGTSGVSYNEQFFGPGTRLTVL.

V gene TRBV7-2 combines with J gene TRBJ2-7, with 11 bases that match TRBD2. The germline V gene encodes CDR1 SGHTA and CDR2 FQGNSA. The CDR3 length is 17 residues. The V and J ends lost 0 bases and 0 bases, in that order; junction bases with no gene match: 4. This chain's CDR3 is CASSLAGTSGVSYEQYF. CDR3 coding DNA: TGTGCCAGCAGCTTAGCGGGGACTAGCGGAGTCTCCTACGAGCAGTACTTC.

The V gene is TRBV11-3, the J gene TRBJ2-7; weak D call: TRBD2 (5 bases). The V and J ends lost 1 base and 4 bases respectively, with 11 bases between them. Germline CDR1 SGHNT, CDR2 YENEEA. The CDR3 has 14 residues. The CDR3 protein is CASSLGGQNYEQYF. Written as DNA, the CDR3 is TGTGCCAGCAGCTTAGGAGGGCAGAATTACGAGCAGTACTTC.

This clone has more than one count but fewer than ten. The chain recombines TRBV6-5 with TRBJ1-1; maybe TRBD1 (6 bases). Germline CDR1 is MNHEY and CDR2 is SVGAGI. V was trimmed by 6 bases and J by 10 bases, leaving 15 bases between them. CDR3 length equals 12 residues. The CDR3 here is CASSHQTGGAFF. CDR3 coding DNA: TGTGCCAGCAGCCATCAGACAGGCGGAGCTTTCTTT.

V and J are TRBV30 and TRBJ1-6; D gene uncertain. CDR1 and CDR2 from the germline V gene are GTSNPN and SVGIG (reference sequence). The CDR3 is 13 amino acids. V was clipped by 1 base and J by 11 bases, with 12 bases between them. The CDR3: CAWSEVAEAPLHF. For the CDR3, the DNA is TGTGCCTGGAGTGAGGTGGCAGAGGCACCCCTCCACTTT.

The CDR3 nucleotides read TGTGCCAGTAGTATAAAAACTAGCGGGAGGGCCTACGAGCAGTACTTC. Its translation: CASSIKTSGRAYEQYF. The chain has TRBV19 and TRBJ2-7, with 13 bases identical to TRBD2. The germline gives CDR1 LNHDA, CDR2 SQIVND (reference sequence). V shed 2 bases, J shed 2 bases, and the junction held 3 bases outside the gene matches. The CDR3 runs to 16 residues.

The rearrangement links TRBV11-3 to TRBJ2-1; TRBD2 matches 11 bases. This CDR3 has 18 residues. The germline CDR1 and CDR2 sequences are SGHNT and YENEEA. J lost 0 bases, V lost 3 bases, and 7 bases had no gene match. As DNA, the CDR3 is TGTGCCAGCAGCTTGAGGACTAGCGGGTCCCTCTCCTACAATGAGCAGTTCTTC. The encoded protein is CASSLRTSGSLSYNEQFF.

The chain joins TRBV12-5 to TRBJ2-3; 7 nucleotides agree with TRBD2. J gave up 7 bases and V 6 bases, and 10 bases lay outside the gene matches. CDR1 is LGHNT and CDR2 is FRNRAP in the germline V gene. The CDR3 is 14 amino acids. The CDR3: CASGLSGTLNTQYF. The DNA of the CDR3 is TGTGCTAGTGGCCTGAGCGGGACTTTAAATACGCAGTATTTT.

This sequence joins TRBV18 and TRBJ1-1; D remains unclear. The ends were cut back, 6 bases at V and 0 bases at J, with 11 bases in the middle. CDR3 length: 14 residues. Germline V gene sequence: CDR1 KGHSH, CDR2 LQKENI. The CDR3: CASSPTQLNTEAFF. In nucleotides, the CDR3 is TGTGCCAGCTCTCCTACACAGTTGAACACTGAAGCTTTCTTT.

J is TRBJ2-3 and V is TRBV10-2, with D perhaps matching TRBD2 (6 bases). The germline V and J ends were trimmed by 2 bases and 3 bases, with 15 bases remaining between them. Germline CDR1 is WSHSY and CDR2 is SAAADI. CDR3 length: 16 amino acids. The CDR3 coding sequence is TGCGCCAGCAGTGAGCCTTCGGGAGTTTGGACAGATACGCAGTATTTT. Translated, it gives CASSEPSGVWTDTQYF.

The chain couples TRBV12-3 or TRBV12-4 to TRBJ2-3, with unresolved D. This CDR3 spans 11 amino acids. Trimming shortened V by 6 bases and J by 9 bases, and 10 bases separated the two germline ends. The CDR3 sequence is CASSDLSTQYF. The CDR3 DNA follows: TGTGCCAGCAGCGACTTGTCCACGCAGTATTTT.

The V gene is TRBV19, the J gene TRBJ2-7, with 7 bases identical to TRBD1. The CDR3 extends over 14 amino acids. Unmatched junction bases numbered 6, after V lost 2 bases and J lost 5 bases. Germline loops: CDR1 LNHDA, CDR2 SQIVND (reference sequence). CDR3 amino acids: CASSINRGNNEQYF. As DNA, the CDR3 is TGTGCCAGTAGTATAAACAGGGGAAACAACGAGCAGTACTTC.

Comment on this clone: Other DNA sequences in this specimen translate into the identical CDR3. This rearrangement joins TRBV18 to TRBJ1-2; TRBD1 might be the D (5 bases). V was cut by 2 bases and J by 0 bases, with 10 bases left in between. Per germline, CDR1 KGHSH and CDR2 LQKENI. There are 15 residues in the CDR3. DNA of the CDR3: TGTGCCAGCTCACCAGGGGCAGGCACTAACTATGGCTACACCTTC. Encoded protein: CASSPGAGTNYGYTF.

The chain recombines TRBV6-1 with TRBJ2-7; D ambiguous. Germline CDR1 MNHNS, CDR2 SASEGT. V lost 2 bases and J lost 4, with 3 bases in between. The CDR3 consists of 11 residues. In DNA form, the CDR3 reads TGTGCCAGCAGTGAATCATACGAGCAGTACTTC. Protein: CASSESYEQYF.

The V gene is TRBV30, the J gene TRBJ2-7; tentatively, D is TRBD1 (5 bases). Between the trimmed V and J ends, which lost 3 bases and 3 bases, there was a span of 21 bases. The CDR3 is 16 residues long. Germline V gives CDR1 GTSNPN, CDR2 SVGIG (reference sequence). CDR3 sequence: CAWSPRPSRVNYEQYF. Here the CDR3 DNA reads TGTGCCTGGAGCCCACGACCCTCCAGGGTGAACTACGAGCAGTACTTC.

This chain joins TRBV7-8 and TRBJ2-7, with a tentative D call TRBD1 (6 bases). This CDR3 has 15 residues. The germline V gene encodes CDR1 SGHVS and CDR2 FQNEAQ. Trimming shortened V by 5 bases and J by 3 bases, and 17 bases separated the two germline ends. Written as DNA, the CDR3 is TGTGCCAGCAGCCGAGAGCCGGACAGAAACTACGAGCAGTACTTC. It encodes CASSREPDRNYEQYF.

The V call is TRBV28, the J call TRBJ1-4, with TRBD1 identical over 7 bases. This CDR3 is built from 16 residues. Unmatched junction bases numbered 8, after V lost 6 bases and J lost 1 base. Germline lookup yields CDR1 MDHEN and CDR2 SYDVKM. The CDR3: CASSLSSGGTNEKLFF. The CDR3 region has the DNA TGTGCCAGCAGCCTATCGTCAGGGGGAACTAATGAAAAACTGTTTTTT. Looking up the rest from reference TRBV28 and TRBJ1-4 gives the full variable domain: DVKVTQSSRYLVKRTGEKVFLECVQDMDHENMFWYRQDPGLGLRLIYFSYDVKMKEKGDIPEGYSVSREKKERFSLILESASTNQTSMYLCASSLSSGGTNEKLFFGSGTQLSVL.

This chain uses TRBV7-2 with TRBJ2-3; TRBD1 might be the D (6 bases). Germline V lookup: CDR1 SGHTA, CDR2 FQGNSA. There are 14 residues in the CDR3. With 8 bases removed from V and 0 bases from J, the gap between germline ends came to 12 bases. The CDR3 bases are TGTGCCAGCGCTGGGGGCGGGAGCACAGATACGCAGTATTTT. It specifies CASAGGGSTDTQYF.

V gene TRBV2 combines with J gene TRBJ2-5; D uncertain. The V end was cut by 8 bases, the J end by 2 bases, with 12 bases between. Germline V gene lookup returns CDR1 SNHLY and CDR2 FYNNEI. This CDR3 region has 13 residues. CDR3 amino acids: CASHKNSQETQYF. The CDR3 bases are TGTGCCAGCCATAAAAACAGTCAAGAGACCCAGTACTTC.

V usage is TRBV5-4 and J usage is TRBJ2-3; 9 bases are a match to TRBD2. With 3 bases clipped from V and 3 bases from J, the junction kept 11 bases outside the gene matches. There are 17 residues in the CDR3. CDR1 is SGHNT and CDR2 is YYREEE in the germline V gene (reference sequence). The chain's CDR3 is CASSSGGSGRVTDTQYF. Written as DNA, the CDR3 is TGTGCCAGCAGCTCGGGGGGTAGCGGGAGAGTAACAGATACGCAGTATTTT.

This clone showed up many times. This chain links TRBV5-1 with TRBJ1-1; tentative D call: TRBD1 (5 bases). Germline values: CDR1 SGHRS, CDR2 YFSETQ. The CDR3 extends over 14 amino acids. V lost 7 bases and J 7 bases, leaving 20 bases between the germline ends. Here the CDR3 DNA reads TGCGCCAGCGGCAGCGGAGGGACCGACCTTGAAGCTTTCTTT. This codes for CASGSGGTDLEAFF.

J is TRBJ2-2 and V is TRBV5-6; 7 bases are a match to TRBD2. Germline V gene lookup returns CDR1 SGHDT and CDR2 YYEEEE. The CDR3 runs to 15 residues. V was pared by 5 bases and J by 5 bases, with 9 bases of the junction left unmatched. CDR3 region: CASSWGLQQTGELFF. The CDR3, as DNA: TGTGCCAGCAGTTGGGGACTACAACAAACCGGGGAGCTGTTTTTT.

The J gene is TRBJ1-1, the V gene TRBV4-3; 7 nucleotides match TRBD1. The CDR3 has 16 residues. CDR1 LGHNA and CDR2 YSLEER come from the germline V gene. With V trimmed by 0 bases and J by 1 base, 5 bases remained unmatched. CDR3 coding DNA: TGCGCCAGCAGCCAAGACCAGGGGGTCGCGAACACTGAAGCTTTCTTT. Protein: CASSQDQGVANTEAFF.

The V and J genes are TRBV15 and TRBJ2-7; 11 bases align to TRBD1. There are 16 residues in the CDR3. V was clipped by 0 bases and J by 3 bases; unmatched bases: 4. The germline V gene has CDR1 LNHNV and CDR2 YYDKDF (reference sequence). The CDR3 sequence is CATSRDAGTGGYEQYF. The CDR3 coding sequence is TGTGCCACCAGCAGAGACGCCGGGACAGGGGGCTACGAGCAGTACTTC.

CDR3 protein: CSVALTTGIGSGYTF. The CDR3 bases are TGCAGCGTTGCCCTCACGACAGGGATAGGCTCTGGCTACACCTTC. V and J are TRBV29-1 and TRBJ1-2; 7 nucleotides agree with TRBD1. Germline V lookup: CDR1 SQVTM, CDR2 ANQGSEA. V lost 4 bases, J lost 7 bases, and 15 bases stayed unmatched. The CDR3 contains 15 residues.

The table lists this clone with a few counts. The V call is TRBV10-3, the J call TRBJ2-1, with 10 bases fitting TRBD1. J gave up 8 bases and V 10 bases, and 11 bases lay outside the gene matches. In germline, CDR1 is ENHRY, CDR2 SYGVKD. The CDR3 has 14 amino acids. The chain's CDR3 is CATRVTGGAHEQFF. CDR3 bases: TGTGCCACTAGAGTGACAGGGGGCGCGCATGAGCAGTTCTTC.

The chain has TRBV30 and TRBJ2-5; D ambiguous. The germline V gene encodes CDR1 GTSNPN and CDR2 SVGIG (reference sequence). The CDR3 extends over 12 amino acids. V was trimmed by 5 bases and J by 2 bases, leaving 9 bases between them. CDR3 in amino acids: CAWHGFQETQYF. CDR3 in DNA: TGTGCCTGGCACGGGTTTCAAGAGACCCAGTACTTC.

J is TRBJ1-2 and V is TRBV4-1, with TRBD1 as a possible D gene (5 bases). Trimming stripped 0 bases from V and 14 bases from J, with 13 bases between. Germline lookup yields CDR1 MGHRA and CDR2 YSYEKL. The CDR3 is 12 amino acids. DNA for the CDR3: TGCGCCAGCAGCCAAGAATGGACACCTGCGACCTTC. This translates into CASSQEWTPATF.

This clone was recorded once. This chain uses TRBV20-1 with TRBJ1-3; TRBD1 is a possible D gene (6 bases). Germline CDR1 and CDR2: DFQATT and SNEGSKA (reference sequence). V was pared by 3 bases and J by 2 bases, with 11 bases between. The CDR3 totals 14 residues. This chain's CDR3 is CSASPDSTGNTIYF. CDR3 bases: TGCAGTGCTAGTCCGGACAGCACTGGAAACACCATATATTTT.

This clone showed up just a few times. This chain joins TRBV5-8 and TRBJ2-1, with 7 bases fitting TRBD1. This CDR3 has 14 amino acids. The J segment lost 7 bases and the V segment lost 6 bases, leaving 10 bases of the junction unmatched. Germline V gene data show CDR1 as SGHTS and CDR2 as YDEGEE. CDR3 bases: TGTGCCAGCACCCGTGACAGGGCTCGTAATGAGCAGTTCTTC. Amino acid sequence: CASTRDRARNEQFF.